The T cell receptor beta chain described here comes from a study of CD8+ T cells in alopecia areata (dated by TCRdb to between 2018 and 2020). With respect to the entire study: The treated patients, all with moderate-to-severe alopecia areata, were enrolled in an open-label pilot trial of oral tofacitinib given at 5 to 10 mg twice daily. Tofacitinib was given for 6 to 18 months, followed by 6 months of follow-up off drug to assess delayed response and recurrence. In treated patients, disease severity was measured using the SALT score, which gives the percentage of scalp surface area affected. To study T cell clonal expansion in alopecia areata, the researchers applied high-throughput TCRbeta sequencing to both the C3H/HeJ mouse model and human patients. Human TCRbeta sequencing covered scalp tissue and sorted CD4+ and CD8+ peripheral blood T cells from patchy and totalis/universalis alopecia areata patients and healthy controls. Tofacitinib-treated patients had biopsies at baseline and at 4 and 24 weeks of treatment, with a later scalp biopsy in several patients. Scalp clonality was compared across normal scalp (n=4), patchy alopecia areata scalp (n=8), and alopecia totalis/universalis scalp (n=8). RNA was obtained with the PAXgene miRNA kit for fixed scalp, the miRNeasy kit for PBMCs, and the RNeasy kit for mouse skin. immunoSEQ multiplex PCR using 35 Vbeta forward primers and 13 Jbeta reverse primers was used to amplify TCRbeta CDR3 regions.

Here is what the overall study found, with its caveats: TCR sequences shared between patients were less clear than in mice, possibly partly because of HLA diversity in the patient population. Scalp TCR repertoire analysis is complicated because resident alphabeta T cells in normal human skin are also sequenced, whereas mouse skin is dominated by gammadelta T cells. Tofacitinib significantly lowered scalp clonality and the number of expanded CD8+ clones among the top 100 scalp clones. Lesional scalp, especially in alopecia totalis/universalis, showed higher clonality and more expanded CD8+ clones than normal scalp, suggesting antigenic drive. The treated cohort was small, with a single nonresponder, so links between baseline CD8+ expansion and response need larger studies. Many expanded lesional clones were found to persist in scalp and blood during tofacitinib treatment, and relapse after treatment cessation may be partly explained by this persistence.

Libraries came from the immunoSEQ multiplex PCR assay. RNA was extracted from all samples and reverse transcribed into cDNA as template for TCR sequencing. SuperScript III was used to make first-strand cDNA, primed with a 2:1 mix of oligo-dT and random hexamers. A synthetic immune receptor repertoire was used to gauge amplification bias, and whatever bias remained was removed computationally. Regarding the original processing steps: Raw reads were preprocessed for error removal, and CDR3 was defined according to IMGT conventions as running from the conserved cysteine to phenylalanine. To get clonality, Shannon entropy was normalized by log2 of the number of productive unique TCRs and the result was subtracted from 1. CD4 or CD8 identity of scalp clones was inferred by cross-referencing scalp TCRbeta sequences with sorted blood CD4 and CD8 repertoires. TCRdb re-hosts the immuneACCESS table, in-frame sequences only. Its copies lack some clones; in the studies checked, an unresolved V gene accounts for under half of them, and the cause for the rest is not known. The D gene and trimming were derived from the DNA, and the V and J assignments and clone size from that table. This sample is represented by around 190,000 clones; 60% of them were singletons. The top ten clonotypes cover roughly 0.7% of the sample.

The time point label on this specimen signifies: around 4 weeks on oral tofacitinib. Per the publication, the treatment or condition label means: oral pan-JAK inhibitor, 5-10 mg twice daily. Lesional scalp punch biopsies and peripheral blood were collected from alopecia areata patients. PBMCs were separated by density centrifugation and stained for CD3, CD4 and CD8, after which CD4+ and CD8+ T cells were sorted on a FACSAria. This clone was observed once. What this receptor recognizes is not known. The input lacks base qualities; no much larger clone sits a single base away. V lost 8 bases and J lost 0 bases; the stretch between them is 13 bases long. CDR1 and CDR2 were assigned from the germline V gene (reference sequence) as GTSNPN and SVGIG. The CDR3 starts with the cysteine, ends with the phenylalanine, and has 14 residues. Solely the CDR3 DNA is kept, with 42 bases framed from the first base.

The chain is encoded by TRBV30 joined to TRBJ2-2; TRBD2 is a weak D gene call, 6 bases matching. The sample consisted of CD4+ T cells sorted from blood, taken at week 4, from a patient treated with tofacitinib. This TCR was sampled from a human donor with alopecia areata. The DNA reads as follows: TGTGCCGGAAAGGGACTCGCGAACACCGGGGAGCTGTTTTTT. The encoded protein is CAGKGLANTGELFF.